This paragraph covers one T cell receptor (beta chain) sequence. Its antigen is currently unknown. This sample is drawn from a study of cytomegalovirus exposure and HLA in healthy donors. Overall study: Among around 180 million T cells, an earlier analysis found around 100 million unique TCR beta sequences. There were some 380 genotyped donors. Of these, 75% to 85% fell in the genetic ancestry cluster associated with self-reported Caucasian donors. Study-wide results and caveats: Most TCR beta V segments were productive about 90% or about 30% of the time in an earlier analysis.

This PCR relied on a set of 60 Vbeta primers and 13 Jbeta primers. Clones were sequenced by immunoSEQ multiplex PCR, and TCRdb holds only the in-frame ones, with some missing. This table holds some 150,000 clones, around 83% found once. The CDR3 is made up of 14 amino acids. V was cut by 3 bases and J by 5 bases, with 13 bases left in between. CDR1 is SGHAT and CDR2 is FQNNGV in the germline V gene. This chain connects TRBV11-2 to TRBJ2-5; D is perhaps TRBD1 (6 bases). The sequenced sample was PBMCs. This TCR was sampled from a woman under 30 in good health and CMV-seronegative. The CDR3 here is CASSFEWGLETQYF. Here the CDR3 DNA reads TGTGCCAGCAGCTTTGAGTGGGGGCTCGAGACCCAGTACTTC. Filled out from reference TRBV11-2 and TRBJ2-5, the complete variable domain reads EAGVAQSPRYKIIEKRQSVAFWCNPISGHATLYWYQQILGQGPKLLIQFQNNGVVDDSQLPKDRFSAERLKGVDSTLKIQPAKLEDSAVYLCASSFEWGLETQYFGPGTRLLVL.